The present T cell receptor beta chain was sequenced within a study of shared clonotypes between healthy human individuals. About the research overall: There were three CD4 naive, three CD4 memory, two CD8 naive and one CD8 memory plates per donor.

This CDR3 is built from 13 residues. The junction had 5 bases not matched to a gene; V was cut back by 10 bases and J by 3 bases. Germline V gene data show CDR1 as SEHNR and CDR2 as FQNEAQ (reference sequence). An even split of each subset's genomic DNA across several immunoSEQ plates was performed. Original analysis: Filtering of immunoSEQ junctional sequences could not match full-length read filtering. Method: immunoSEQ multiplex PCR; TCRdb's copy keeps in-frame clones and lacks some. The D gene and trimming were derived from the DNA, and the V and J assignments and clone size from that table. This sample carries about 980,000 clones, around three quarters of them seen once, and the ten largest clones take approximately 1.5%.

This receptor was identified in a man aged 18 to 35 in good health. This sequence joins TRBV7-9 and TRBJ1-4, with 7 bases identical to TRBD1. Sample: memory CD4+ T cells sorted from blood. Subset here: CD45RA-negative fraction. CDR3 region: CATQGDANEKLFF. The CDR3 coding sequence is TGTGCCACCCAGGGGGACGCTAATGAAAAACTGTTTTTT.